This T cell receptor beta chain emerged from a study of a mutant IDH1 vaccine in newly diagnosed glioma. Background on the study: Vaccination was launched 4-6 weeks after radiotherapy alone, or with temozolomide cycles. Patients arrived already treated with radiotherapy, temozolomide, or both, most having had both.

TCRdb's table, derived via immunoSEQ multiplex PCR, lists solely in-frame clones and lacks some. The sample has 45,000 to 60,000 clones, around 80% seen once. Time point denoted: week 5, during vaccination. The vaccine gave 300 ug of a 20-mer mutant IDH1 peptide subcutaneously per dose. In every donor, the tumor was a new WHO grade 3 or 4 IDH1-mutant, ATRX-lost astrocytoma. Study-wide results and caveats: Vaccine-induced immune responses occurred in more than 85% of patients.

This clone was seen more than once but under ten times. The antigen is unknown. Trimming cost V 0 bases and J 1 base, with 9 bases left between them. Germline assignment: CDR1 MNHNY and CDR2 SVGAGI (reference sequence). This CDR3 spans 15 amino acids. The chain links TRBV6-6 to TRBJ1-1, with a weak D call TRBD1 (6 bases). The source was PBMCs, collected from a glioma patient whose treatment included an IDH1 peptide vaccine. This sequence originates from a man between 50 and 59 years old with glioma. The CDR3 nucleotides read TGTGCCAGCAGTTACTCGCAAGGGGGGAACACTGAAGCTTTCTTT. It encodes CASSYSQGGNTEAFF.